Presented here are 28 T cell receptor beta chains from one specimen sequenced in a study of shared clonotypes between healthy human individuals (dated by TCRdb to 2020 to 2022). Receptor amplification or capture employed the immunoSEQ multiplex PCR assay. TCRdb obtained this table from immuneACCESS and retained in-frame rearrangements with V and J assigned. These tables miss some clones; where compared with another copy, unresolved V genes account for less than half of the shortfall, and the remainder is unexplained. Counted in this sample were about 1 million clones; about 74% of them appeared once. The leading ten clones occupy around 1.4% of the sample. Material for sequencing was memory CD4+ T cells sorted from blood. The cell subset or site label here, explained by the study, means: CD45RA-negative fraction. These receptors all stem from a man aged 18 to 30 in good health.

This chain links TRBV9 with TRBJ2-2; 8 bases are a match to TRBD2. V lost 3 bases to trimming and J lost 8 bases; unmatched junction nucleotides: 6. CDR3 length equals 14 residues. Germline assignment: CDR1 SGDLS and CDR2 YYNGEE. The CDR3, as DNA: TGTGCCAGCAGCGCAACTAGCGGCCCTGGGGAGCTGTTTTTT. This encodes CASSATSGPGELFF.

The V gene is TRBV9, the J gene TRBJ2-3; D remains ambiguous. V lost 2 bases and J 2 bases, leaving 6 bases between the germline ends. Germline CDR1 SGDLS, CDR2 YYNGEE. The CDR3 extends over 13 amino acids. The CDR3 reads CASSVSYTDTQYF. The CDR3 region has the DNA TGTGCCAGCAGCGTCTCCTACACAGATACGCAGTATTTT.

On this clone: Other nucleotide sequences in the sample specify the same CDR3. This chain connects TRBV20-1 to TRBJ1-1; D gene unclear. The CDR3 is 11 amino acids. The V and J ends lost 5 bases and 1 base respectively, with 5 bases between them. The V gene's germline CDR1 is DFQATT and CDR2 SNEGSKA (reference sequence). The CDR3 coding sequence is TGCAGTGCTCGCAGGAACACTGAAGCTTTCTTT. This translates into CSARRNTEAFF.

This CDR3 reads CASSLRAMNTEAFF. The CDR3 coding sequence is TGTGCCAGCAGCTTGAGGGCAATGAACACTGAAGCTTTCTTT. This chain links TRBV5-4 with TRBJ1-1; D not resolved. The CDR3 has 14 residues. CDR1 SGHNT and CDR2 YYREEE come from the germline V gene (reference sequence). V lost 1 base and J lost 0, with 7 bases in between.

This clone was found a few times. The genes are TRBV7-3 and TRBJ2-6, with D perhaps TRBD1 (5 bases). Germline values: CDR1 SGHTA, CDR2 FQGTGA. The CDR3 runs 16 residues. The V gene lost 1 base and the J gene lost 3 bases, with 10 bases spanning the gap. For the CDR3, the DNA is TGTGCCAGCAGCTTAAGAGCAGGGCTTGGGGCCAACGTCCTGACTTTC. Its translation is CASSLRAGLGANVLTF.

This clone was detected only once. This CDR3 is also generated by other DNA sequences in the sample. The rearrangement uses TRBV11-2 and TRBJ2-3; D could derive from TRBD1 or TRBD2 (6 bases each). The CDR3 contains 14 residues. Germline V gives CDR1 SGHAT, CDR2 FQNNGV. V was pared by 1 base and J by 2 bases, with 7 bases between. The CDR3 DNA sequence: TGTGCCAGCAGCTTAGGGGGGGCCACAGATACGCAGTATTTT. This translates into CASSLGGATDTQYF.

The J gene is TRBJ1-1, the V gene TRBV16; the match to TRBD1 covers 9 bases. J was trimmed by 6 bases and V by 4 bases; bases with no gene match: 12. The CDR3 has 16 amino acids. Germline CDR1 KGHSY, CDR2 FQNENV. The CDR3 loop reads CASSPRDGQGKAEAFF. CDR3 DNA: TGTGCCAGCAGCCCTCGGGACGGACAGGGGAAGGCTGAAGCTTTCTTT.

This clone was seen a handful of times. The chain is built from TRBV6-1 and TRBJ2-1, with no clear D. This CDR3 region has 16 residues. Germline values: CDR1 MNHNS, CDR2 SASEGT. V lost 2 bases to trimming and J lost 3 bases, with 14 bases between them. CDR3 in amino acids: CASSETAYRIYNEQFF. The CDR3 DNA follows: TGTGCCAGCAGTGAAACAGCCTACCGAATCTACAATGAGCAGTTCTTC.

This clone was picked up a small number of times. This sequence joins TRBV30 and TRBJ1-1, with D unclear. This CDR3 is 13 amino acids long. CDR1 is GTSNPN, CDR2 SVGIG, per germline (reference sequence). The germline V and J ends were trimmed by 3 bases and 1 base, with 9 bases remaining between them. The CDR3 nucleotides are TGTGCCTGGAGCGTGGAGGGGAACACTGAAGCTTTCTTT. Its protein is CAWSVEGNTEAFF. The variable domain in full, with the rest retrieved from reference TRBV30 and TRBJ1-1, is SQTIHQWPATLVQPVGSPLSLECTVEGTSNPNLYWYRQAAGRGLQLLFYSVGIGQISSEVPQNLSASRPQDRQFILSSKKLLLSDSGFYLCAWSVEGNTEAFFGQGTRLTVV.

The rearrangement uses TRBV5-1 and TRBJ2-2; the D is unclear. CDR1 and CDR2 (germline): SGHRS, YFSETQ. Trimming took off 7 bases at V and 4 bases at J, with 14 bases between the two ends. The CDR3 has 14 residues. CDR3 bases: TGCGCCAGCTCAGAAGACATGTTCACCGGGGAGCTGTTTTTT. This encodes CASSEDMFTGELFF.

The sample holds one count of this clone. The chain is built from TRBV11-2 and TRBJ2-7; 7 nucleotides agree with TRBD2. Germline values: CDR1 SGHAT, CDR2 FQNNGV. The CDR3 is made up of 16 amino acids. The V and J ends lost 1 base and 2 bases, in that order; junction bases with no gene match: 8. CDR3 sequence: CASSLGASGAAYEQYF. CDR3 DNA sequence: TGTGCCAGCAGCTTAGGGGCTAGCGGAGCCGCCTACGAGCAGTACTTC. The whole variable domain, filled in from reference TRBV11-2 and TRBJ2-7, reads EAGVAQSPRYKIIEKRQSVAFWCNPISGHATLYWYQQILGQGPKLLIQFQNNGVVDDSQLPKDRFSAERLKGVDSTLKIQPAKLEDSAVYLCASSLGASGAAYEQYFGPGTRLTVT.

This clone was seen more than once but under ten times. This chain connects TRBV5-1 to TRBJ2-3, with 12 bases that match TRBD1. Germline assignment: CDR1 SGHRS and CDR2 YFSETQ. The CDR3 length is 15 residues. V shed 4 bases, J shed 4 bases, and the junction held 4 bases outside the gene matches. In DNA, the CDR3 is TGCGCCAGCAGCCGGGACAGGGGGCCGGCAGATACGCAGTATTTT. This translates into CASSRDRGPADTQYF.

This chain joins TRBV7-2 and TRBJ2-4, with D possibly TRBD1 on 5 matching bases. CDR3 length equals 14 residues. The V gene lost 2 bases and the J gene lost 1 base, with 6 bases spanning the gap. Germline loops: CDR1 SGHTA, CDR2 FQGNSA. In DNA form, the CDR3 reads TGTGCCAGCAGCTTAAAGGGGGCCAAAAACATTCAGTACTTC. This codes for CASSLKGAKNIQYF.

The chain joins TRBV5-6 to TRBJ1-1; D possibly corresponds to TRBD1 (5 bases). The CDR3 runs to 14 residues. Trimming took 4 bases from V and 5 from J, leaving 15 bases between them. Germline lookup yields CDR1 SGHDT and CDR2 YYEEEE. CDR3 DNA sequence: TGTGCCAGCAGCATGTGGGACTTCCCAACTGAAGCTTTCTTT. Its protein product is CASSMWDFPTEAFF.

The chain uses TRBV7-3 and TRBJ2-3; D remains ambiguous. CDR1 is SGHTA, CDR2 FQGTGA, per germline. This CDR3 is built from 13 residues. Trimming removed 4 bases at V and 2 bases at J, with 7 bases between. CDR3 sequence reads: CASSSQLTDTQYF. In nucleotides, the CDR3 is TGTGCCAGCAGCTCACAGCTCACAGATACGCAGTATTTT.

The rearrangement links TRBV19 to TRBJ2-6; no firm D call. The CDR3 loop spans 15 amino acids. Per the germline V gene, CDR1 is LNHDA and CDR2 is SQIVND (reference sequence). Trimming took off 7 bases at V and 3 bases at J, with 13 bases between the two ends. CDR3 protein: CASTQISVGANVLTF. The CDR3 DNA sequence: TGTGCCAGTACCCAGATCTCAGTTGGGGCCAACGTCCTGACTTTC.

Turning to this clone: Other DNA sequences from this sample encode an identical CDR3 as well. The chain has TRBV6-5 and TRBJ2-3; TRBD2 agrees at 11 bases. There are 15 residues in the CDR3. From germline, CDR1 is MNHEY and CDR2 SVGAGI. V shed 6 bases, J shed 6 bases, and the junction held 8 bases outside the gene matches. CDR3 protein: CASRPRLAGGDTQYF. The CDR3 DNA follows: TGTGCCAGCAGACCCCGGCTAGCGGGGGGTGATACGCAGTATTTT.

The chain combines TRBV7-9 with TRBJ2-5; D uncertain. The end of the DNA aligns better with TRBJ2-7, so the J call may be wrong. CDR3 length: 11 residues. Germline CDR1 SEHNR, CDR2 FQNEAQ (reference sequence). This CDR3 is CASSLGDEQYF. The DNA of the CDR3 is TGTGCCAGCAGCTTAGGAGACGAGCAGTACTTC.

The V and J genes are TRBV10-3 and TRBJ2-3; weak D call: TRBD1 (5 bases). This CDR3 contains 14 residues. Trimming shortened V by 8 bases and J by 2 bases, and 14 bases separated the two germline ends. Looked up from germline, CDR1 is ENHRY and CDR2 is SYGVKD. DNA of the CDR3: TGTGCCATCTCACAGGCCCTTAACACAGATACGCAGTATTTT. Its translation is CAISQALNTDTQYF.

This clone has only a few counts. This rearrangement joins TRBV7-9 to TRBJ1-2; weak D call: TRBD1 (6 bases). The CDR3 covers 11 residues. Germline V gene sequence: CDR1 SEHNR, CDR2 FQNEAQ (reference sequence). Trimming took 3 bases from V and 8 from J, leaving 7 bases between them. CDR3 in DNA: TGTGCCAGCAGCTTGACAGGCGGCTACACCTTC. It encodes CASSLTGGYTF.

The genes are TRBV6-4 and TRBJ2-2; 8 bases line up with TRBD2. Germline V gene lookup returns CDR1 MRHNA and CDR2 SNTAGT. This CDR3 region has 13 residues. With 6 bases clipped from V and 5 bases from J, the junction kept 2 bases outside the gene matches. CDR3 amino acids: CASSVAGTGELFF. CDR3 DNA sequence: TGTGCCAGCAGCGTAGCGGGAACCGGGGAGCTGTTTTTT.

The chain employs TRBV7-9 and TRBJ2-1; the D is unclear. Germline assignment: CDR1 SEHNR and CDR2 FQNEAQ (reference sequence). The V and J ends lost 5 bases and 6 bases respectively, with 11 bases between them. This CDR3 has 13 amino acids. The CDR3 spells CASSPSLVNEQFF. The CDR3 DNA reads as TGTGCCAGCAGCCCGAGTTTGGTCAATGAGCAGTTCTTC.

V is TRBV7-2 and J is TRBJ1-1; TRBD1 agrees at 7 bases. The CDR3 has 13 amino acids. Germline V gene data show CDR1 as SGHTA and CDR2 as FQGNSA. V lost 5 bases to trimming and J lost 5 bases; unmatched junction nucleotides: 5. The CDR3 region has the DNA TGTGCCAGCAGCAAACAGGGGATAACTGAAGCTTTCTTT. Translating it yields CASSKQGITEAFF.

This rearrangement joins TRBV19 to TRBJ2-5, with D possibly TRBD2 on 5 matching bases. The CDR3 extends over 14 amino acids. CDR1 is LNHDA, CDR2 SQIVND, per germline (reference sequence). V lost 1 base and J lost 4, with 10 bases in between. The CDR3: CASSIVWLAETQYF. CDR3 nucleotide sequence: TGTGCCAGTAGTATAGTTTGGCTAGCAGAGACCCAGTACTTC.

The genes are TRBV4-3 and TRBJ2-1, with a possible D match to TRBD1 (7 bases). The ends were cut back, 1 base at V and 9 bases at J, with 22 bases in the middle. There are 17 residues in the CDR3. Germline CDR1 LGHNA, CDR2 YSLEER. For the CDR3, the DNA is TGCGCCAGCAGCCAAGTTAGGGACAGTGGGGGGTTAAGTGAGCAGTTCTTC. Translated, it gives CASSQVRDSGGLSEQFF.

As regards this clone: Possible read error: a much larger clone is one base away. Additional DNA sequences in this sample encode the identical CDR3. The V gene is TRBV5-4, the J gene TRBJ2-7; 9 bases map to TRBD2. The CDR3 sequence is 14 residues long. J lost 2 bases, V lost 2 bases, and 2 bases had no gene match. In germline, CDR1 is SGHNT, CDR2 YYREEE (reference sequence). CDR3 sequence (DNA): TGTGCCAGCAGCTTAGCGGGAGGCCCCTACGAGCAGTACTTC. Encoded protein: CASSLAGGPYEQYF.

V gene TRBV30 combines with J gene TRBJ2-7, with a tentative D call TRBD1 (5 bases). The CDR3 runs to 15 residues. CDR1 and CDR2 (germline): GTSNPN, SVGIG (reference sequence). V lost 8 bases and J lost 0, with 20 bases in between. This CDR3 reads CAVAGATWPSYEQYF. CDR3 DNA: TGTGCCGTCGCTGGGGCTACCTGGCCCTCCTACGAGCAGTACTTC.

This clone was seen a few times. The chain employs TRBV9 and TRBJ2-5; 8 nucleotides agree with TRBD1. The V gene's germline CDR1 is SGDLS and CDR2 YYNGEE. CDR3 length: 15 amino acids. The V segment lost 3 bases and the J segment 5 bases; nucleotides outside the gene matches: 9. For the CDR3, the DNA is TGTGCCAGCAGCGCCCCCGGGACAGGTTTGGAGACCCAGTACTTC. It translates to CASSAPGTGLETQYF.